This T cell receptor beta chain derives from a study of cytomegalovirus exposure and HLA in healthy donors. Turning to the study itself: Caucasian-associated ancestry cluster membership applied to over 80% of around 400 genotyped donors.

CDR3 length: 12 amino acids. V was shortened by 4 bases and J by 5 bases, with 8 bases between the two germline ends. Germline assignment: CDR1 SQVTM and CDR2 ANQGSEA. Amplification used 60 Vbeta primers and 13 Jbeta primers. The method was immunoSEQ multiplex PCR; TCRdb's version includes in-frame clones alone and lacks a portion of them. This table has about 180,000 clones, approximately 80% appearing once. The source material was PBMCs. The TCR comes from a man between 18 and 29 years old in good health and CMV-seronegative. The V gene is TRBV29-1, the J gene TRBJ1-4, with D uncertain. The CDR3 DNA sequence: TGCAGCGTTGGAGCGGGGAATGAAAAACTGTTTTTT. It codes for CSVGAGNEKLFF.